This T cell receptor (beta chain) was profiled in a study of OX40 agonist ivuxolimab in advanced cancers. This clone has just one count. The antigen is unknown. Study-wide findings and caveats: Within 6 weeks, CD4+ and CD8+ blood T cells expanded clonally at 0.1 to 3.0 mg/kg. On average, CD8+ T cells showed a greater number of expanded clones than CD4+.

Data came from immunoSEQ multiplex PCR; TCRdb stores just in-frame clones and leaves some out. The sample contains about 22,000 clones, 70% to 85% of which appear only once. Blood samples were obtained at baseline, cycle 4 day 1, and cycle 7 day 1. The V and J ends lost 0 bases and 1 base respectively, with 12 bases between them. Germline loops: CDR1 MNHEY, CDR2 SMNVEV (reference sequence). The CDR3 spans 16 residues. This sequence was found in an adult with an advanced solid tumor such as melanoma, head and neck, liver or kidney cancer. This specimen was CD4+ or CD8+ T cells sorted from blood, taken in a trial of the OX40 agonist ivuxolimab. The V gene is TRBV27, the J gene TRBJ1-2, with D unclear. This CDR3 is CASSLSAGDYNYGYTF. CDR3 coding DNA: TGTGCCAGCAGTTTATCAGCCGGGGATTATAACTATGGCTACACCTTC.